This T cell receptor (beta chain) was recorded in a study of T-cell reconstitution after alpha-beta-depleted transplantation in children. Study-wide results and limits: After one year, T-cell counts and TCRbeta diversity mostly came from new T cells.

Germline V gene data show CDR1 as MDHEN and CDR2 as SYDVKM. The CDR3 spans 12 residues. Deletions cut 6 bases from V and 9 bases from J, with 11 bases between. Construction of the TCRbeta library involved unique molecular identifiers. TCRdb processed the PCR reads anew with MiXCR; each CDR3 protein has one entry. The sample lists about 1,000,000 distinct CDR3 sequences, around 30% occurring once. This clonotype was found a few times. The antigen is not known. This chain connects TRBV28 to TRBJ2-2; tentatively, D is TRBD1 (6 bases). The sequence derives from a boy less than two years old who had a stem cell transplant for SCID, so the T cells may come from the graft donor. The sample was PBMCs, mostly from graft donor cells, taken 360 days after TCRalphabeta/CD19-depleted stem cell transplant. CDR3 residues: CASRQGSWELFF. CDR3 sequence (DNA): TGTGCCAGCAGACAGGGCTCCTGGGAGCTGTTTTTT.